The source of this T cell receptor (beta chain) is a study of blood T cells in healthy people across ages. Study-wide points: A roughly linear age-dependent decrease characterized TCR beta diversity per million T cells. Total diversity from one million sequenced T cells was likely underestimated.

A second PCR, run for roughly 7 to 11 cycles, used a sample-barcoded 5' primer plus a J-beta primer mix. A template-switch adaptor containing 12 random nucleotides labeled each cDNA molecule. Every sample gave at least 2.5 million paired-end reads containing CDR3. TCRdb used MiXCR to reprocess the 5' RACE reads, holding one entry per CDR3 protein. This table holds over 1,500,000 distinct CDR3 sequences, around half found once. Notes on this clonotype: Its antigen is currently unknown.

Germline V gene sequence: CDR1 SEHNR, CDR2 FQNEAQ (reference sequence). This CDR3 contains 15 residues. V gave up 8 bases and J gave up 1 base, with 16 bases separating them. The V and J genes are TRBV7-9 and TRBJ2-3, with D unresolved. The TCR was taken from a woman in her 40s in good health. What was sequenced was blood. The CDR3 sequence: CASRPRPTGTDTQYF. CDR3 DNA: TGTGCCAGCCGCCCCCGCCCGACTGGCACAGATACGCAGTATTTT.